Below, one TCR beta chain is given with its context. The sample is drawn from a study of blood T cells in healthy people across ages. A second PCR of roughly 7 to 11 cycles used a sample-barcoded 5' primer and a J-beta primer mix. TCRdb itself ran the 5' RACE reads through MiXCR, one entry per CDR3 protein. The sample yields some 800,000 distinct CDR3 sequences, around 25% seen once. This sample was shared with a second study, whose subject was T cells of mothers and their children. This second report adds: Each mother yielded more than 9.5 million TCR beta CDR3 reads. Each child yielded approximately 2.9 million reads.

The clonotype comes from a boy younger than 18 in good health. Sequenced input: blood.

CDR3 DNA sequence: TGCGCCAGCAGCCAAGATCTCTGGGCCGGTGGCGGGGAGCTGTTTTTT. Amino acid sequence: CASSQDLWAGGGELFF. The rearrangement joins TRBV4-1 to TRBJ2-2; no firm D call. This CDR3 has 16 residues. V dropped 0 bases and J dropped 7 bases, with 15 bases sitting between them. Germline CDR1 reads MGHRA; CDR2 reads YSYEKL.